This T cell receptor beta chain was profiled in a study of long-term antiretroviral therapy in people with HIV. The assay used was immunoSEQ (version v3.0), run at survey level. The assay was immunoSEQ multiplex PCR, and TCRdb's table has in-frame clones only and misses some. The data show 30,000 to 40,000 clones, 60% to 75% seen once. The CDR3 is 13 residues long. Trimming took off 6 bases at V and 1 base at J, with 6 bases between the two ends. CDR1 is SNHLY and CDR2 is FYNNEI in the germline V gene. Cryopreserved PBMC samples of roughly 0.85-10 million cells were used for DNA extraction. The material was unsorted PBMCs, obtained 3 years after starting antiretroviral therapy. This sequence was found in a man aged 50 to 60 with HIV. This sequence joins TRBV2 and TRBJ2-2; D not resolved. CDR3 sequence: CASRRENTGELFF. The CDR3 bases are TGTGCCAGCAGAAGGGAGAACACCGGGGAGCTGTTTTTT.